The rows below give T cell receptor beta chains drawn from one sample of a study of T cells in localized non-small cell lung cancer. Data came from immunoSEQ multiplex PCR; TCRdb stores just in-frame clones and leaves some out. The sample yields about 77,000 clones, around 89% seen once. Specimen: peripheral blood, collected before any cancer treatment. The receptors derive from a woman aged 35-75 years with stage I squamous cell lung carcinoma. Each CDR3 is given with its conserved first and last residue. The order of the fields is D gene, J gene, clone size, CDR3 length, V gene, CDR3 DNA, CDR3 protein. The D gene is left open where the match is weak. Clone size, where shown, is once, few, many, or a class for clones that have expanded.

- | TRBJ2-7 | - | 16 | TRBV5-1 | TGCGCCAGCAGCCTGTTGAGAACTGCTACCGGGGGAGAGCAGTACTTC | CASSLLRTATGGEQYF
- | TRBJ2-7 | once | 15 | TRBV10-2 | TGCGCCAGCAGTGAGTCGGTGGTTAGGACCTACGAGCAGTACTTC | CASSESVVRTYEQYF
- | TRBJ1-3 | - | 14 | TRBV6-1 | TGTGCCAGCAGTGCAGTGAGCTCTGGAAACACCATATATTTT | CASSAVSSGNTIYF
TRBD1 | TRBJ1-4 | - | 14 | TRBV5-1 | TGCGCCAGCAGTATAGGACAGGGTGTTGAAAAACTGTTTTTT | CASSIGQGVEKLFF
- | TRBJ1-3 | once | 15 | TRBV5-4 | TGTGCCAGCAGCTTTGGGGACACCTCTGGAAACACCATATATTTT | CASSFGDTSGNTIYF
TRBD1 | TRBJ2-7 | - | 14 | TRBV5-5 | TGTGCCAGCAGCTTGGGACAGGGGGCCTACGACCAGTACTTC | CASSLGQGAYDQYF
- | TRBJ1-3 | - | 13 | TRBV11-3 | TGTGCCAGCAGCCCGGACACTGGAAACACCATATATTTT | CASSPDTGNTIYF
- | TRBJ2-1 | once | 12 | TRBV5-1 | TGCGCCAGCAGCTTGGCCCCCAATGAGCAGTTCTTC | CASSLAPNEQFF
TRBD2 | TRBJ2-1 | - | 16 | TRBV11-1 | TGTGCCAGCAGCTCCTTCGGGCGGGGGGGGAGAAATGAGCAGTTCTTC | CASSSFGRGGRNEQFF
- | TRBJ1-4 | - | 16 | TRBV5-6 | TGTGCCAGCAGCTTATTTCGTCGGGGAGCTAATGAAAAACTGTTTTTT | CASSLFRRGANEKLFF
- | TRBJ1-1 | - | 14 | TRBV6-5 | TGTGCCAGCAGTTACCTCGCCTGGAACACTGAAGCTTTCTTT | CASSYLAWNTEAFF
- | TRBJ1-2 | - | 13 | TRBV2 | TGTGCCAGGAGACAGATCCCTACCTATGGCTACACCTTC | CARRQIPTYGYTF
- | TRBJ1-1 | once | 13 | TRBV30 | TGTGCCTGGAGTGAATGGATGAACACTGAAGCTTTCTTT | CAWSEWMNTEAFF
- | TRBJ2-7 | - | 15 | TRBV9 | TGTGCCAGCAGCGTAGACTCGGCCAGATCCAGCGAGCAGTACTTC | CASSVDSARSSEQYF
- | TRBJ1-1 | - | 14 | TRBV4-1 | TGCGCCAGCAGCCAAGCCAACCTGGACACTGAAGCTTTCTTT | CASSQANLDTEAFF
- | TRBJ1-2 | - | 12 | TRBV15 | TGTGCCACCAGCAGAGGGGAGAGTGGCTACACCTTC | CATSRGESGYTF
- | TRBJ2-4 | - | 17 | TRBV6-1 | TGTGCCAGCAGTGAAGCTACCGGGTCCCTAGCCAAAAACATTCAGTACTTC | CASSEATGSLAKNIQYF
- | TRBJ1-2 | - | 12 | TRBV11-2 | TGTGCCAGCAGCTCGGACAGACGGGGCTACACCTTC | CASSSDRRGYTF
TRBD1 | TRBJ2-3 | - | 15 | TRBV11-2 | TGTGCCAGCAGGAATCCGGGACAGGGCACAGATACGCAGTATTTT | CASRNPGQGTDTQYF
TRBD1 | TRBJ2-7 | - | 16 | TRBV7-2 | TGTGCCAGCAGCTTAGTCGCCGGGACAGGAGGCTACGAGCAGTACTTC | CASSLVAGTGGYEQYF
- | TRBJ2-7 | - | 13 | TRBV27 | TGTGCCAGCAGCCATGGGACCTCCTACGAGCAGTACTTC | CASSHGTSYEQYF
- | TRBJ2-5 | - | 15 | TRBV6-5 | TGTGCCAGCAGTTCGACCCAGGCCCAGGACGGGACCCAGTACTTC | CASSSTQAQDGTQYF
TRBD1 | TRBJ2-7 | - | 14 | TRBV11-1 | TGTGCCAGCAGCTTCCAGACAGGGTCCTACGAGCAGTACTTC | CASSFQTGSYEQYF
- | TRBJ2-5 | - | 12 | TRBV6-6 | TGTGCCAGCAGTTCCGCGGGAAAGACCCAGTACTTC | CASSSAGKTQYF
- | TRBJ1-6 | medium-sized | 14 | TRBV7-9 | TGTGCCAGCAGCTCGAGACAGTATAATTCACCCCTCCACTTT | CASSSRQYNSPLHF
- | TRBJ1-1 | - | 13 | TRBV7-9 | TGTGCCAGCAGCTTAACGGGTAACACTGAAGCTTTCTTT | CASSLTGNTEAFF
TRBD1 | TRBJ1-4 | - | 15 | TRBV6-4 | TGTGCCAGCAGTGGCCAACAGGGGAGAGGTGAAAAACTGTTTTTT | CASSGQQGRGEKLFF
- | TRBJ2-1 | - | 13 | TRBV7-8 | TGTGCCAGCAGCTTAGATGAGTACAATGAGCAGTTCTTC | CASSLDEYNEQFF
- | TRBJ2-2 | - | 17 | TRBV7-2 | TGTGCCAGCTCCCTTTGGCGGGGAAGCGCGAACACCGGGGAGCTGTTTTTT | CASSLWRGSANTGELFF
- | TRBJ1-5 | - | 12 | TRBV7-2 | TGTGCCAGCAGCTCCTACAATCAGCCCCAGCATTTT | CASSSYNQPQHF
TRBD1 | TRBJ1-1 | - | 18 | TRBV5-8 | TGTGCCAGCAGCTTGTGGTATTTGGGGACAGGCCTGAACACTGAAGCTTTCTTT | CASSLWYLGTGLNTEAFF
TRBD2 | TRBJ2-2 | - | 15 | TRBV11-3 | TGTGCCAGCAGCCCCGGGGGTAGCGGGTCCGGGGAGCTGTTTTTT | CASSPGGSGSGELFF